This TCR beta chain was recorded in a study of T cell repertoires in cytomegalovirus infection. Whole-study context: Through public TCR beta signatures, both CMV infection and matching HLA type were indicated.

Study-level points and caveats: Across the ex vivo response, the dominant clonotypes were HLA-C-restricted CMV-specific TCR beta clonotypes. Frequencies of public TCR beta families were cumulated, and this identified carriers of CMV plus the relevant HLA.

Germline assignment: CDR1 MNHEY and CDR2 SVGEGT. Trimming left V 6 bases short and J 2 bases short, with 21 bases between. This CDR3 contains 17 residues. This clonotype has a count of ten or more. Its antigen remains unknown. A single record per CDR3 protein comes from TCRdb applying MiXCR to the reads. The sample contains fewer than 400,000 distinct CDR3 sequences, over 15% of which appear only once. The clonotype comes from a human donor in good health (CMV status not recorded). Some clones in this sample may be carry-over from other donors' samples. V and J are TRBV6-2 or TRBV6-3 and TRBJ2-3; unclear D gene. The sequenced sample consisted of PBMCs. The CDR3 region is CASRNLGYLSSTDTQYF. CDR3 DNA: TGTGCCAGCAGAAATCTGGGCTACCTCTCGTCCACAGATACGCAGTATTTT.